The 9 T cell receptor beta chains presented below share a single source sample, sequenced in a study of T cell changes during pregnancy in multiple sclerosis. Data came from immunoSEQ multiplex PCR; TCRdb stores just in-frame clones and leaves some out. Of roughly 100,000 clones listed, about 90% are singletons. The sequenced sample was peripheral blood, obtained after pregnancy. These receptors originate from a female donor with multiple sclerosis, enrolled in a pregnancy study.

The chain employs TRBV6-5 and TRBJ1-5; 8 nucleotides align to TRBD1. CDR1 MNHEY and CDR2 SVGAGI come from the germline V gene. This CDR3 comprises 16 residues. The J segment lost 3 bases and the V segment lost 1 base, leaving 5 bases of the junction unmatched. DNA for the CDR3: TGTGCCAGCAGTTACTACGGACAGGGAATCAATCAGCCCCAGCATTTT. Amino acids: CASSYYGQGINQPQHF.

The chain links TRBV11-2 to TRBJ2-1, with a tentative D call TRBD2 (5 bases). The germline V gene has CDR1 SGHAT and CDR2 FQNNGV. This CDR3 is built from 12 residues. Trimming stripped 5 bases from V and 9 bases from J, with 11 bases between. The CDR3 here is CASSPGSVEQFF. In DNA form, the CDR3 reads TGTGCCAGCAGCCCGGGGAGCGTTGAGCAGTTCTTC.

CDR3 sequence (DNA): TGTGCCAGTAGTATTACGGGACAGAAAAATTCACCCCTCCACTTT. This translates into CASSITGQKNSPLHF. The chain employs TRBV19 and TRBJ1-6, with 7 nucleotides matching TRBD1. Germline CDR1 is LNHDA and CDR2 is SQIVND (reference sequence). Trimming removed 3 bases from V and 7 bases from J; junction bases left unmatched: 6. CDR3 length: 15 residues.

This clone appeared once. The chain is built from TRBV9 and TRBJ1-2; 12 nucleotides align to TRBD1. V gave up 4 bases and J gave up 8 bases; unmatched junction bases: 9. CDR3 length equals 15 residues. Germline V gives CDR1 SGDLS, CDR2 YYNGEE. The CDR3 spells CASSLRDRGLVGYTF. CDR3 coding DNA: TGTGCCAGCAGCCTCCGGGACAGGGGGCTCGTGGGCTACACCTTC. Using reference TRBV9 and TRBJ1-2 for the parts outside the CDR3, the full variable domain is DSGVTQTPKHLITATGQRVTLRCSPRSGDLSVYWYQQSLDQGLQFLIQYYNGEERAKGNILERFSAQQFPDLHSELNLSSLELGDSALYFCASSLRDRGLVGYTFGSGTRLTVV.

This clone occurred a few times. This chain uses TRBV30 with TRBJ1-6; possible D gene TRBD1, 6 bases. Germline V CDR1 and CDR2: GTSNPN, SVGIG (reference sequence). The ends were cut back, 3 bases at V and 7 bases at J, with 16 bases in the middle. CDR3 length: 15 residues. CDR3 nucleotides: TGTGCCTGGAGCTTCCAGGGGCTAGAGAATTCACCCCTCCACTTT. Encoded protein: CAWSFQGLENSPLHF.

This chain links TRBV27 with TRBJ1-5; a possible D gene is TRBD1 (6 bases). Germline V gene sequence: CDR1 MNHEY, CDR2 SMNVEV (reference sequence). With 6 bases removed from V and 1 base from J, the gap between germline ends came to 16 bases. The CDR3 sequence is 16 residues long. DNA of the CDR3: TGTGCCAGCAGGCTCAGGGGTCTCACGAGCAATCAGCCCCAGCATTTT. It specifies CASRLRGLTSNQPQHF.

This clone came up a few times. The chain joins TRBV5-5 to TRBJ1-1, with D possibly TRBD1 on 5 matching bases. CDR1 and CDR2 (germline): SGHKS, YYEKEE (reference sequence). The CDR3 totals 14 residues. V lost 4 bases and J lost 9, with 19 bases in between. CDR3 region: CASSPYTGTSKAFF. CDR3 DNA: TGTGCCAGCAGCCCCTATACCGGGACTTCAAAAGCTTTCTTT.

The chain recombines TRBV30 with TRBJ1-5; 8 nucleotides align to TRBD1. This CDR3 has 13 amino acids. From germline, CDR1 is GTSNPN and CDR2 SVGIG (reference sequence). J was trimmed by 6 bases and V by 1 base; bases with no gene match: 2. The CDR3 here is CAWSAQGGQPQHF. CDR3 sequence (DNA): TGTGCCTGGAGTGCACAGGGGGGTCAGCCCCAGCATTTT.

This clone was picked up a small number of times. This chain uses TRBV15 with TRBJ1-5; D is possibly TRBD1 (6 bases). The CDR3 consists of 15 residues. Deletions cut 1 base from V and 5 bases from J, with 12 bases between. The germline gives CDR1 LNHNV, CDR2 YYDKDF (reference sequence). CDR3 in amino acids: CATSRVGGRDQPQHF. The CDR3 nucleotides read TGTGCCACCAGCAGAGTGGGGGGGCGCGATCAGCCCCAGCATTTT.